These 31 T cell receptor beta chains came from one sample sequenced in a study of T cells in Graves' hyperthyroidism and ophthalmopathy. The investigators amplified TCR beta CDR3 regions from RNA transcripts. HTBI primers were the set used in a first-round RT-PCR of the TCR CDR3. TCRdb reanalysed the multiplex PCR reads using MiXCR and keeps one entry per CDR3 protein. In the table there are about 640,000 distinct CDR3 sequences, around 15% of which are singletons. The sequencing input was blood. These receptors were taken from a woman aged 45-65 years with Graves' ophthalmopathy.

This clonotype was seen a handful of times. The chain recombines TRBV4-3 with TRBJ2-6; 12 bases align to TRBD2. The germline gives CDR1 LGHNA, CDR2 YSLEER. The CDR3 totals 19 residues. Germline trimming cut 0 bases from V and 3 bases from J; bases unmatched to any gene: 6. The CDR3 DNA follows: TGCGCCAGCAGCCAAGAAGGGCTAGCGGGAGGGTTTGGGGCCAACGTCCTGACTTTC. It yields the protein CASSQEGLAGGFGANVLTF.

This clonotype has at least ten counts. The J gene is TRBJ1-2, the V gene TRBV3-1; D remains ambiguous. The V end lost 0 bases, the J end lost 5 bases, and 7 bases lay between the germline ends. The CDR3 spans 13 residues. CDR1 is LGHDT and CDR2 is YNNKEL in the germline V gene (reference sequence). CDR3 sequence reads: CASSQDQGYGYTF. The CDR3 DNA reads TGTGCCAGCAGCCAAGATCAAGGGTATGGCTACACCTTC.

The rearrangement joins TRBV7-3 to TRBJ2-3, with TRBD2 matching 13 bases. Trimming removed 5 bases from V and 6 bases from J; junction bases left unmatched: 8. The germline V gene has CDR1 SGHTA and CDR2 FQGTGA. CDR3 length: 16 amino acids. In nucleotides, the CDR3 is TGTGCCAGCAGCCGGACTAGCGGGAGTTCGGCGGATACGCAGTATTTT. Translated, it gives CASSRTSGSSADTQYF.

This clonotype was detected ten times or more. The CDR3 carries no conserved terminal phenylalanine or tryptophan, so it likely arises from a read error. This chain links TRBV12-3 or TRBV12-4 with TRBJ1-1; 8 bases are shared with TRBD1. Unmatched junction bases numbered 5, after V lost 7 bases and J lost 1 base. The CDR3 sequence is 14 residues long. The DNA for the CDR3 is TGTGCCAGCACCTGGGACAGGCCGAACACTGAAGCTTTCTCT. Residues: CASTWDRPNTEAFS.

This clonotype was counted many times. The chain combines TRBV30 with TRBJ2-7, with D unresolved. CDR3 length: 12 residues. V lost 0 bases, J lost 5 bases, and 8 bases lay in between. Germline V gene lookup returns CDR1 GTSNPN and CDR2 SVGIG (reference sequence). The CDR3 DNA follows: TGTGCCTGGAGTGTAAGTGGGAACGAGCAGTACTTC. Its protein product is CAWSVSGNEQYF.

This clonotype was detected only a few times. The rearrangement links TRBV24-1 to TRBJ2-1, with 11 bases that match TRBD1. V was clipped by 4 bases and J by 9 bases; unmatched bases: 10. The CDR3 has 16 residues. CDR1 is KGHDR and CDR2 is SFDVKD in the germline V gene. CDR3 coding DNA: TGTGCCACCAGTGACAGGGGACAGGGGGGGGGAGTTGAGCAGTTCTTC. It codes for CATSDRGQGGGVEQFF.

This clonotype has a count of ten or more. The rearrangement links TRBV3-2 to TRBJ2-7. TRBV3-2 is a pseudogene locus. There are 11 residues in the CDR3. The CDR3 nucleotides read TGTGCCAGCAGCCACGAGGGCGAGCAGTACTTC. The encoded protein is CASSHEGEQYF.

This clonotype appeared a few times. A clone one base away is much larger, so this may be a read error. This chain joins TRBV11-3 and TRBJ2-1, with TRBD2 matching 7 bases. The CDR3 is 15 residues long. Germline CDR1 and CDR2: SGHNT and YENEEA. Written as DNA, the CDR3 is TGTGCCAGCAGCTTAGATTTAGCGGGCCACAATGAGCAGCTCTTC. Translating it yields CASSLDLAGHNEQLF.

This clonotype came up many times. The rearrangement links TRBV3-1 to TRBJ1-2, with D tentatively TRBD1 (6 bases). V lost 0 bases and J 6 bases, leaving 17 bases between the germline ends. Looked up from germline, CDR1 is LGHDT and CDR2 is YNNKEL (reference sequence). CDR3 length equals 16 residues. DNA of the CDR3: TGTGCCAGCAGCCAAGATACAGGGCGTAGCCTTGATGGCTACACCTTC. Translated: CASSQDTGRSLDGYTF. Combining the CDR3 with reference TRBV3-1 and TRBJ1-2 gives the whole variable domain DTAVSQTPKYLVTQMGNDKSIKCEQNLGHDTMYWYKQDSKKFLKIMFSYNNKELIINETVPNRFSPKSPDKAHLNLHINSLELGDSAVYFCASSQDTGRSLDGYTFGSGTRLTVV.

This clonotype was seen at least ten times. The chain links TRBV5-1 to TRBJ1-1; 9 nucleotides match TRBD1. Germline V gene sequence: CDR1 SGHRS, CDR2 YFSETQ. After removal of 3 bases from V and 0 bases from J, the junction contained 9 bases not matched to a gene. The CDR3 runs 17 residues. As DNA, the CDR3 is TGCGCCAGCAGCTCCGGACAGGGGAGAGGCATGAACACTGAAGCTTTCTTT. Amino acid sequence: CASSSGQGRGMNTEAFF.

This clonotype has ten or more counts. This chain joins TRBV27 and TRBJ2-7; 9 bases fit TRBD2. J lost 0 bases, V lost 6 bases, and 9 bases had no gene match. Germline CDR1 MNHEY, CDR2 SMNVEV (reference sequence). The CDR3 is 16 residues long. For the CDR3, the DNA is TGTGCCAGCAGACGTGGGCGGGAGGGAAGCTCCTACGAGCAGTACTTC. Its translation: CASRRGREGSSYEQYF.

This clonotype turned up a few times. This rearrangement joins TRBV12-3 or TRBV12-4 to TRBJ2-3; 14 bases fit TRBD2. The trim removed 6 bases at V and 2 bases at J, leaving 10 bases unmatched. This CDR3 has 18 residues. CDR3: CASSFPGLAGASTDTQYF. The CDR3 region has the DNA TGTGCCAGCAGCTTCCCGGGACTAGCGGGGGCTTCCACAGATACGCAGTATTTT.

This chain connects TRBV7-9 to TRBJ1-1; D not resolved. This CDR3 is built from 14 residues. Germline CDR1 SEHNR, CDR2 FQNEAQ (reference sequence). Trimming shortened V by 2 bases and J by 1 base, and 8 bases separated the two germline ends. CDR3 residues: CASSLHGPNTEAFF. The DNA for the CDR3 is TGTGCCAGCAGCTTACACGGACCGAACACTGAAGCTTTCTTT.

This clonotype has ten or more counts. The CDR3 sequence: CASSSWTDSPLHF. The CDR3 DNA follows: TGTGCCAGCAGTTCCTGGACAGATTCACCCCTCCACTTT. The V call is TRBV27, the J call TRBJ1-6, with a weak D call TRBD1 (6 bases). The germline V gene encodes CDR1 MNHEY and CDR2 SMNVEV (reference sequence). Trimming cost V 4 bases and J 8 bases, with 9 bases left between them. This CDR3 contains 13 residues.

V usage is TRBV7-3 and J usage is TRBJ2-3, with a possible D match to TRBD2 (6 bases). The CDR3 length is 13 residues. Germline CDR1 SGHTA, CDR2 FQGTGA. V was pared by 8 bases and J by 2 bases, with 11 bases between. CDR3 coding DNA: TGTGCCAGCGCTAGCGTAAACACAGATACGCAGTATTTT. It specifies CASASVNTDTQYF.

The chain couples TRBV29-1 to TRBJ1-1; D gene unclear. The V gene lost 7 bases and the J gene lost 6 bases, with 9 bases spanning the gap. From germline, CDR1 is SQVTM and CDR2 ANQGSEA. The CDR3 extends over 10 amino acids. CDR3 sequence (DNA): TGCAGCGAGTCTAAGGCTGAAGCTTTCTTT. Its translation is CSESKAEAFF.

This clonotype turned up a few times. Its ends do not fully match the called genes, so a read error is possible. This chain joins TRBV7-3 and TRBJ2-1, with D possibly matching TRBD2 (6 bases). Germline CDR1 SGHTA, CDR2 FQGTGA. The CDR3 is 16 residues long. As DNA, the CDR3 is TGTGCCAGCAGCTTAGGGTCTACTAGCTTGTACACTGAGCAGTTCTTC. It encodes CASSLGSTSLYTEQFF.

The chain recombines TRBV25-1 with TRBJ2-7; 8 bases line up with TRBD1. The CDR3 contains 13 residues. Trimming removed 8 bases from V and 5 bases from J; junction bases left unmatched: 8. CDR1 and CDR2 (germline): MGHDK, SYGVNS. The CDR3 loop is CASRRTGTDEQYF. As DNA, the CDR3 is TGTGCCAGCCGTAGGACAGGGACAGACGAGCAGTACTTC.

This clonotype has ten or more counts. The chain recombines TRBV12-3 or TRBV12-4 with TRBJ2-3; 9 positions match TRBD1. V trimming: 5 bases; J trimming: 1 base; junction bases outside the gene matches: 10. The length of the CDR3 is 17 residues. The DNA for the CDR3 is TGTGCCAGCAGTCTAAGCCGGGACAGGGTTCGCACAGATACGCAGTATTTT. It codes for CASSLSRDRVRTDTQYF.

This clonotype has ten or more counts. The gene calls are TRBV3-1 and TRBJ2-1; D tentatively fits TRBD1 or TRBD2 (5 bases each). The CDR3 consists of 18 residues. V was clipped by 0 bases and J by 4 bases, with 19 bases between them. CDR1 is LGHDT and CDR2 is YNNKEL in the germline V gene (reference sequence). The CDR3 loop reads CASSQEGVRDRGYNEQFF. The CDR3 bases are TGTGCCAGCAGCCAAGAAGGGGTCCGGGACCGGGGTTACAATGAGCAGTTCTTC.

There are many counts of this clonotype. The chain employs TRBV11-1 and TRBJ2-1, with 10 bases identical to TRBD2. V lost 6 bases and J lost 8; bases outside the gene matches: 7. The germline V gene has CDR1 SGHAT and CDR2 FQDESV (reference sequence). This CDR3 has 14 amino acids. CDR3 DNA sequence: TGTGCCAGCAGTCGAGCGGGAGGGGTTGATGAGCAGTTCTTC. Residues: CASSRAGGVDEQFF.

This clonotype was counted ten times or more. V gene TRBV7-2 combines with J gene TRBJ2-2, with TRBD2 matching 7 bases. CDR1 SGHTA and CDR2 FQGNSA come from the germline V gene. Trimming took 0 bases from V and 7 from J; bases not matched to a gene: 5. The CDR3 covers 15 residues. CDR3 nucleotide sequence: TGTGCCAGCAGCTTAGCGGGAGGGCCTGGCGGGGAGCTGTTTTTT. Translated, it gives CASSLAGGPGGELFF.

As concerns this clonotype: A clone one base away is much larger, so this may be a read error. The chain employs TRBV20-1 and TRBJ2-7; the match to TRBD1 covers 9 bases. This CDR3 has 15 amino acids. Losses at the gene ends were 3 bases for V and 3 bases for J; bases not matched to a gene: 9. Germline CDR1 reads DFQATT; CDR2 reads SNEGSKA (reference sequence). The CDR3 bases are TGCAGTGCTAGGGGGGGGACAGGGTGTGACTACGAGCAGTACTTC. As protein: CSARGGTGCDYEQYF.

This clonotype showed up just a few times. CDR3: CASSLVGGRASTDTQYF. The CDR3 DNA follows: TGTGCCAGCAGCTTGGTGGGTGGGAGGGCCTCCACAGATACGCAGTATTTT. The genes are TRBV25-1 and TRBJ2-3; 7 bases match TRBD2. The CDR3 spans 17 residues. Germline CDR1 is MGHDK and CDR2 is SYGVNS. Germline trimming cut 6 bases from V and 2 bases from J; bases unmatched to any gene: 14. Looking up the rest from reference TRBV25-1 and TRBJ2-3 gives the full variable domain: EADIYQTPRYLVIGTGKKITLECSQTMGHDKMYWYQQDPGMELHLIHYSYGVNSTEKGDLSSESTVSRIRTEHFPLTLESARPSHTSQYLCASSLVGGRASTDTQYFGPGTRLTVL.

This clonotype was seen many times. The chain couples TRBV7-2 to TRBJ1-5; D is perhaps TRBD1 (5 bases). This CDR3 contains 16 residues. Deletions cut 5 bases from V and 2 bases from J, with 16 bases between. CDR1 and CDR2 from the germline V gene are SGHTA and FQGNSA. The CDR3 DNA reads TGTGCCAGCAGCCGGGACGCCGGCGGGGGCAATCAGCCCCAGCATTTT. Amino acids: CASSRDAGGGNQPQHF.

This clonotype has at least ten counts. The rearrangement joins TRBV20-1 to TRBJ1-6, with D possibly being TRBD1 (5 bases). Trimming pared 2 bases from V and 7 bases from J, leaving 9 bases between. This CDR3 comprises 13 residues. Germline V gene sequence: CDR1 DFQATT, CDR2 SNEGSKA (reference sequence). The CDR3 DNA sequence: TGCAGTGCTAGACTAGACAGAAATTCACCCCTCCACTTT. It is translated as CSARLDRNSPLHF.

This clonotype was detected ten times or more. J is TRBJ2-3 and V is TRBV27; no clear D. Trimming removed 1 base from V and 4 bases from J, with 3 bases in between. The length of the CDR3 is 12 residues. Germline V gene lookup returns CDR1 MNHEY and CDR2 SMNVEV (reference sequence). This CDR3 reads CASSLWPDTQYF. CDR3 nucleotide sequence: TGTGCCAGCAGTTTATGGCCAGATACGCAGTATTTT.

This clonotype came up many times. V and J are TRBV7-2 and TRBJ2-3; TRBD2 might be the D (6 bases). CDR1 is SGHTA and CDR2 is FQGNSA in the germline V gene. V lost 3 bases, J lost 4 bases, and 14 bases lay in between. CDR3 length: 15 residues. This chain's CDR3 is CASSLTAGLPDTQYF. For the CDR3, the DNA is TGTGCCAGCAGCTTGACAGCGGGCCTACCAGATACGCAGTATTTT.

The V call is TRBV30, the J call TRBJ2-5; 8 bases are shared with TRBD2. This CDR3 comprises 14 residues. The germline V gene encodes CDR1 GTSNPN and CDR2 SVGIG (reference sequence). V shed 2 bases and J 5 bases; nucleotides not matched to a gene: 7. The CDR3 loop reads CAWSTLGRVETQYF. CDR3 sequence (DNA): TGTGCCTGGAGTACCCTCGGGAGGGTTGAGACCCAGTACTTC.

This clonotype came up many times. V usage is TRBV11-2 and J usage is TRBJ1-3; 7 positions match TRBD1. The J segment lost 2 bases and the V segment lost 5 bases, leaving 9 bases of the junction unmatched. CDR3 length equals 16 residues. Germline CDR1 is SGHAT and CDR2 is FQNNGV. The CDR3 DNA reads TGTGCCAGCAGCCATGGACAGGAGGTCACTGGAAACACCATATATTTT. This sequence encodes CASSHGQEVTGNTIYF.

This clonotype was counted many times. The rearrangement links TRBV12-3 or TRBV12-4 to TRBJ2-3, with 8 bases identical to TRBD1. J was trimmed by 5 bases and V by 2 bases; bases with no gene match: 3. The CDR3 is 14 amino acids. CDR3 in amino acids: CASSLSRGRDTQYF. The DNA of the CDR3 is TGTGCCAGCAGTTTATCCAGGGGGCGAGATACGCAGTATTTT.